One TCR beta chain is described in this entry. The data were taken from a study of blood T cell repertoires in COVID-19. Study in general: The United States, Italy and Spain provided the acute and convalescent COVID-19 samples.

Adults between roughly 18 and 90 years of age took part from fewer than 30 US areas. Participant reports of clinical history set cohort assignment. Authors' methods: Scientists estimated how many nucleated cells there were by amplifying reference gene primers. The protocol was immunoSEQ multiplex PCR, while the TCRdb copy is restricted to in-frame clones and leaves out a portion. V and J calls and clone size are copied from that table; D and trimming were computed from the DNA. The table lists a few hundred thousand clones, around 88% of them singletons, with around 2.5% in the top ten. The CDR3 runs 15 residues. Germline loops: CDR1 MNHEY, CDR2 SVGAGI. After removal of 6 bases from V and 6 bases from J, the junction contained 9 bases not matched to a gene.

The genes are TRBV6-5 and TRBJ1-5; 9 bases are a match to TRBD1. The TCR sequence derives from a woman aged 40 to 50 with acute COVID-19. Sequencing was carried out using PBMCs or T cells enriched from blood (not recorded which). CDR3 amino acids: CASRTGTGLGQPQHF. CDR3 DNA sequence: TGTGCCAGCAGAACCGGGACAGGGTTAGGTCAGCCCCAGCATTTT.